The 32 T cell receptor beta chains presented below share a single source sample, sequenced in a study of neurological immune-mediated disorders (dated 2019 in TCRdb). Libraries came from 5' RACE. Sequencing took place on an Illumina HiSeq 2500. TCRdb ran its own pipeline on the public reads, namely fastp trimming at Q25 and MiXCR clone calling, and kept in-frame beta chains. Each entry merges the rows of one CDR3 protein and shows their most common DNA and genes. This sample comprises 65,000 to 85,000 distinct CDR3 sequences, 5.8% of them detected only once. The ten largest account for 7.9% of the sample. The time point tag for this specimen amounts to: longitudinal time-point 2. Sample: PBMCs. The receptor set was obtained from a woman aged 60-75 years with multiple sclerosis.

The gene calls are TRBV18 and TRBJ1-5, with D uncertain. The V and J ends lost 1 base and 4 bases respectively, with 14 bases between them. Germline loops: CDR1 KGHSH, CDR2 LQKENI. CDR3 size: 16 residues. The CDR3 is CASSPRAGMVNQPQHF. Here the CDR3 DNA reads TGTGCCAGCTCACCACGGGCTGGGATGGTGAATCAGCCCCAGCATTTT.

In this sample, this clonotype turned up many times. The chain uses TRBV5-1 and TRBJ2-1, with D possibly TRBD2 on 5 matching bases. The CDR3 has 14 residues. Germline assignment: CDR1 SGHRS and CDR2 YFSETQ. V dropped 3 bases and J dropped 8 bases, with 15 bases sitting between them. For the CDR3, the DNA is TGCGCCAGCAGCTCTAGCCTGCAATCGGATGAGCAGTTCTTC. It encodes CASSSSLQSDEQFF.

This clonotype was recorded many times. The J gene is TRBJ2-1, the V gene TRBV12-3 or TRBV12-4, with 10 bases fitting TRBD2. Losses at the gene ends were 6 bases for V and 5 bases for J; bases not matched to a gene: 13. The CDR3 totals 17 residues. The CDR3 loop is CASSPAGGRGVHNEQFF. The CDR3 DNA is TGTGCCAGCAGCCCAGCGGGGGGGCGGGGGGTACACAATGAGCAGTTCTTC.

This clonotype has a count of ten or more. The chain uses TRBV29-1 and TRBJ2-3; 9 bases fit TRBD2. V lost 6 bases and J lost 4; bases outside the gene matches: 8. Germline CDR1 and CDR2: SQVTM and ANQGSEA. The CDR3 runs to 14 residues. CDR3 loop: CSVRTSVVADTQYF. DNA for the CDR3: TGCAGCGTGCGGACTAGCGTAGTGGCAGATACGCAGTATTTT.

This clonotype was seen repeatedly, ten times or more. V gene TRBV5-1 combines with J gene TRBJ1-5; D may be TRBD1 (6 bases). With 5 bases removed from V and 5 bases from J, the gap between germline ends came to 14 bases. CDR3 size: 14 residues. Germline CDR1 reads SGHRS; CDR2 reads YFSETQ. CDR3 DNA sequence: TGCGCCAGCAGACAAGGGGGTTTCGATCAGCCCCAGCATTTT. Encoded protein: CASRQGGFDQPQHF.

This chain connects TRBV7-9 to TRBJ2-1, with D hard to call. Germline V gene lookup returns CDR1 SEHNR and CDR2 FQNEAQ (reference sequence). V was cut by 6 bases and J by 0 bases, with 6 bases left in between. CDR3 length: 13 amino acids. The CDR3 nucleotides are TGTGCCAGCAGTCCCAGCTCCTACAATGAGCAGTTCTTC. Translation gives CASSPSSYNEQFF.

The table lists this clonotype with many counts. The chain carries TRBV14 and TRBJ1-1, with D unresolved. With 0 bases removed from V and 11 bases from J, the gap between germline ends came to 16 bases. The CDR3 has 14 amino acids. The germline V gene encodes CDR1 SGHDN and CDR2 FVKESK. The CDR3 is CASSQDIFDGGAFF. In DNA form, the CDR3 reads TGTGCCAGCAGCCAAGATATTTTTGACGGTGGGGCTTTCTTT.

This clonotype was observed at least ten times. The CDR3 nucleotides read TGTGCCAGCAGTGAATGGGGGGGGGGACAGCCCCAGCATTTT. It specifies CASSEWGGGQPQHF. The chain is built from TRBV25-1 and TRBJ1-5, with D perhaps TRBD1 (5 bases). The V gene lost 1 base and the J gene lost 7 bases, with 11 bases spanning the gap. From germline, CDR1 is MGHDK and CDR2 SYGVNS. CDR3 length equals 14 residues. The variable domain in full, completed from reference TRBV25-1 and TRBJ1-5, reads EADIYQTPRYLVIGTGKKITLECSQTMGHDKMYWYQQDPGMELHLIHYSYGVNSTEKGDLSSESTVSRIRTEHFPLTLESARPSHTSQYLCASSEWGGGQPQHFGDGTRLSIL.

This clonotype has a count of ten or more. J is TRBJ2-3 and V is TRBV20-1; 9 nucleotides agree with TRBD2. Losses at the gene ends were 1 base for V and 4 bases for J; bases not matched to a gene: 6. The germline gives CDR1 DFQATT, CDR2 SNEGSKA (reference sequence). The CDR3 is 15 residues long. The CDR3 bases are TGCAGTGCTAGAGCGCGGGGGGGCTGGGCAGATACGCAGTATTTT. Its translation is CSARARGGWADTQYF.

This clonotype was seen at least ten times. The rearrangement links TRBV29-1 to TRBJ1-2; 8 bases are shared with TRBD1. V dropped 6 bases and J dropped 6; count of bases not matched to a gene: 6. CDR3 length equals 12 residues. Germline V CDR1 and CDR2: SQVTM, ANQGSEA. The CDR3 DNA reads TGCAGCGTAGAGGACAGGGACCATGGCTACACCTTC. Encoded protein: CSVEDRDHGYTF.

This clonotype was counted at least ten times. The genes are TRBV12-3 or TRBV12-4 and TRBJ2-2, with D perhaps matching TRBD1 or TRBD2 (7 bases each). The CDR3 runs to 15 residues. Trimming stripped 3 bases from V and 4 bases from J, with 12 bases between. The chain's CDR3 is CASSFQGGGTGELFF. The DNA of the CDR3 is TGTGCCAGCAGTTTTCAGGGGGGGGGCACCGGGGAGCTGTTTTTT.

The table lists this clonotype with many counts. The chain carries TRBV4-2 and TRBJ2-1; tentatively, D is TRBD2 (7 bases). Germline CDR1 reads LGHNA; CDR2 reads YNFKEQ. The CDR3 consists of 16 residues. The V and J ends lost 0 bases and 5 bases respectively, with 14 bases between them. The DNA of the CDR3 is TGTGCCAGCAGCCAAGATGGGGGGGGGGCCCACAATGAGCAGTTCTTC. This encodes CASSQDGGGAHNEQFF.

Many counts were recorded for this clonotype. The chain is built from TRBV7-2 and TRBJ2-1; the D gene is possibly TRBD2 (6 bases). Germline-derived CDR1 and CDR2 are SGHTA and FQGNSA. The CDR3 sequence is 13 residues long. The V end lost 7 bases, the J end lost 1 base, and 8 bases lay between the germline ends. CDR3 DNA sequence: TGTGCCAGCAACGGGGGTTCCTACAATGAGCAGTTCTTC. Its translation is CASNGGSYNEQFF.

This clonotype occurred many times. The rearrangement links TRBV20-1 to TRBJ2-5, with TRBD1 matching over 9 bases. In germline, CDR1 is DFQATT, CDR2 SNEGSKA (reference sequence). This CDR3 is 14 amino acids long. The ends lost 6 bases at V and 4 bases at J; junction bases unmatched: 9. CDR3 amino acids: CSAPGTGSRETQYF. The CDR3 nucleotides read TGCAGTGCACCCGGGACAGGGTCGAGAGAGACCCAGTACTTC.

This clonotype was recorded many times. The rearrangement links TRBV29-1 to TRBJ1-2; D is uncertain. The CDR3 extends over 17 amino acids. The germline V and J ends were trimmed by 3 bases and 0 bases, with 20 bases remaining between them. Looked up from germline, CDR1 is SQVTM and CDR2 is ANQGSEA. CDR3 amino acids: CSVERQIPPPTNYGYTF. As DNA, the CDR3 is TGCAGCGTTGAGAGGCAAATCCCACCCCCTACTAACTATGGCTACACCTTC.

This clonotype was detected ten times or more. This rearrangement joins TRBV18 to TRBJ1-1; D gene unclear. This CDR3 spans 16 amino acids. Trimming removed 8 bases from V and 0 bases from J, with 19 bases in between. CDR1 is KGHSH and CDR2 is LQKENI in the germline V gene. The CDR3 reads CASLSSPSRVNTEAFF. As DNA, the CDR3 is TGTGCCAGCCTATCCAGTCCCTCGCGCGTGAACACTGAAGCTTTCTTT.

The rearrangement joins TRBV5-1 to TRBJ1-4; 7 positions agree with TRBD1. After removal of 0 bases from V and 5 bases from J, the junction contained 7 bases not matched to a gene. Germline CDR1 reads SGHRS; CDR2 reads YFSETQ. The CDR3 is made up of 16 amino acids. The CDR3 DNA reads as TGCGCCAGCAGCTTGGAGGAGGCAGGGGGGAATGAAAAACTGTTTTTT. Residues: CASSLEEAGGNEKLFF.

The chain couples TRBV5-6 to TRBJ2-3; D perhaps matches TRBD1 (6 bases). The germline V gene encodes CDR1 SGHDT and CDR2 YYEEEE. This CDR3 contains 16 residues. Between the trimmed V and J ends, which lost 3 bases and 3 bases, there was a span of 17 bases. The chain's CDR3 is CASSSVNREATDTQYF. As DNA, the CDR3 is TGTGCCAGCAGCTCTGTAAACAGGGAAGCGACAGATACGCAGTATTTT.

This clonotype was counted at least ten times. The chain joins TRBV7-2 to TRBJ1-5; D perhaps matches TRBD1 (5 bases). Trimming cost V 7 bases and J 7 bases, with 14 bases left between them. Looked up from germline, CDR1 is SGHTA and CDR2 is FQGNSA. The CDR3 sequence is 13 residues long. The CDR3 loop reads CASTDAGDQPQHF. In DNA form, the CDR3 reads TGTGCCAGCACAGACGCGGGGGACCAGCCCCAGCATTTT.

This clonotype was seen many times. This chain links TRBV20-1 with TRBJ1-2; D perhaps matches TRBD1 (6 bases). Germline CDR1 and CDR2: DFQATT and SNEGSKA (reference sequence). Trimming cost V 5 bases and J 0 bases, with 13 bases left between them. The CDR3 sequence is 14 residues long. The chain's CDR3 is CSASTGYSNYGYTF. The DNA for the CDR3 is TGCAGTGCTTCTACAGGGTACTCTAACTATGGCTACACCTTC.

This clonotype was recorded many times. The V gene is TRBV28, the J gene TRBJ1-5, with D perhaps matching TRBD1 (5 bases). The CDR3 spans 15 residues. The V end lost 9 bases, the J end lost 2 bases, and 17 bases lay between the germline ends. CDR1 and CDR2 (germline): MDHEN, SYDVKM. The CDR3 sequence is CASSRGVTGNQPQHF. In DNA form, the CDR3 reads TGTGCCAGTTCCCGGGGGGTGACGGGCAATCAGCCCCAGCATTTT.

This clonotype was seen repeatedly, ten times or more. J is TRBJ1-1 and V is TRBV11-2; weak D call: TRBD1 (6 bases). Trimming left V 1 base short and J 5 bases short, with 14 bases between. The germline V gene encodes CDR1 SGHAT and CDR2 FQNNGV. The CDR3 is 15 amino acids. CDR3 protein: CASSLVAGAQTEAFF. Written as DNA, the CDR3 is TGTGCCAGCAGCTTAGTGGCGGGGGCGCAAACTGAAGCTTTCTTT.

The sample holds many counts of this clonotype. J is TRBJ1-1 and V is TRBV5-5, with a tentative D call TRBD1 (5 bases). V lost 2 bases and J 2 bases, leaving 10 bases between the germline ends. CDR1 SGHKS and CDR2 YYEKEE come from the germline V gene (reference sequence). This CDR3 region has 14 residues. As DNA, the CDR3 is TGTGCCAGCAGCTTCGTGACAGTCAACACTGAAGCTTTCTTT. It encodes CASSFVTVNTEAFF.

This clonotype has just a few counts. The chain couples TRBV11-2 to TRBJ1-1; D is ambiguous. CDR1 and CDR2 from the germline V gene are SGHAT and FQNNGV. The CDR3 totals 17 residues. Trimming shortened V by 4 bases and J by 0 bases, and 18 bases separated the two germline ends. The CDR3 DNA sequence: TGTGCCAGCAGCTACCCCCCCGGGCGGGGTATGAACACTGAAGCTTTCTTT. Its protein product is CASSYPPGRGMNTEAFF.

There are many counts of this clonotype. V gene TRBV11-3 combines with J gene TRBJ2-6; D is undetermined. Germline CDR1 and CDR2: SGHNT and YENEEA. The CDR3 length is 15 residues. Trimming left V 6 bases short and J 2 bases short, with 11 bases between. This CDR3 is CASSQSKTGANVLTF. The CDR3 DNA reads as TGTGCCAGCAGTCAGAGTAAAACTGGGGCCAACGTCCTGACTTTC.

This clonotype was detected ten times or more. The V gene is TRBV10-3, the J gene TRBJ2-3, with 9 bases aligning to TRBD2. Germline trimming cut 9 bases from V and 4 bases from J; bases unmatched to any gene: 5. The germline V gene encodes CDR1 ENHRY and CDR2 SYGVKD. CDR3 length equals 13 residues. The CDR3 loop is CAITAGGADTQYF. In DNA form, the CDR3 reads TGTGCCATTACTGCGGGGGGGGCAGATACGCAGTATTTT.

This clonotype was detected many times. The rearrangement links TRBV18 to TRBJ2-2, with D perhaps matching TRBD1 or TRBD2 (6 bases each). CDR3 length equals 17 residues. V lost 0 bases and J 7 bases, leaving 18 bases between the germline ends. Germline V gene sequence: CDR1 KGHSH, CDR2 LQKENI. CDR3 sequence (DNA): TGTGCCAGCTCACCACCGATGGCCCGGGGGCCGGACGGGGAGCTGTTTTTT. Encoded protein: CASSPPMARGPDGELFF.

This clonotype has a count of ten or more. The genes are TRBV4-1 and TRBJ1-2, with 8 bases lining up with TRBD1. J was trimmed by 8 bases and V by 2 bases; bases with no gene match: 4. This CDR3 has 13 residues. Germline V lookup: CDR1 MGHRA, CDR2 YSYEKL. The CDR3 protein is CASSQLHRGGYTF. The CDR3 DNA reads TGCGCCAGCAGCCAACTCCACAGGGGGGGCTACACCTTC.

Ten or more counts support this clonotype. V gene TRBV15 combines with J gene TRBJ2-1, with 9 bases lining up with TRBD1. V lost 7 bases and J lost 5; bases outside the gene matches: 6. CDR1 and CDR2 (germline): LNHNV, YYDKDF (reference sequence). The CDR3 runs 14 residues. As DNA, the CDR3 is TGTGCCACCAACCGGGACAGGGCAAACAATGAGCAGTTCTTC. Translation: CATNRDRANNEQFF. Combining the CDR3 with reference TRBV15 and TRBJ2-1 gives the whole variable domain DAMVIQNPRYQVTQFGKPVTLSCSQTLNHNVMYWYQQKSSQAPKLLFHYYDKDFNNEADTPDNFQSRRPNTSFCFLDIRSPGLGDTAMYLCATNRDRANNEQFFGPGTRLTVL.

This clonotype has ten or more counts. The chain combines TRBV7-9 with TRBJ1-1, with a weak D call TRBD1 (6 bases). Germline V CDR1 and CDR2: SEHNR, FQNEAQ (reference sequence). Trimming took off 5 bases at V and 5 bases at J, with 24 bases between the two ends. The CDR3 totals 17 residues. The CDR3 spells CASSPTQGAGESTEAFF. In DNA form, the CDR3 reads TGTGCCAGCAGCCCGACACAGGGTGCAGGGGAAAGTACTGAAGCTTTCTTT. The whole variable domain, remainder taken from reference TRBV7-9 and TRBJ1-1, is DTGVSQNPRHKITKRGQNVTFRCDPISEHNRLYWYRQTLGQGPEFLTYFQNEAQLEKSRLLSDRFSAERPKGSFSTLEIQRTEQGDSAMYLCASSPTQGAGESTEAFFGQGTRLTVV.

This clonotype has a count of ten or more. V usage is TRBV5-1 and J usage is TRBJ1-4; 7 bases fit TRBD1. The length of the CDR3 is 21 residues. V was pared by 0 bases and J by 4 bases, with 21 bases of the junction left unmatched. The germline CDR1 and CDR2 sequences are SGHRS and YFSETQ. CDR3 sequence (DNA): TGCGCCAGCAGCTTGGCACGGTCCTGGGACAGCGCCTCAGCAGATAATGAAAAACTGTTTTTT. It translates to CASSLARSWDSASADNEKLFF.

This clonotype was seen repeatedly, ten times or more. The chain carries TRBV3-1 and TRBJ2-1, with D unresolved. V was clipped by 2 bases and J by 5 bases, with 13 bases between them. The length of the CDR3 is 15 residues. Germline V gene lookup returns CDR1 LGHDT and CDR2 YNNKEL (reference sequence). In DNA, the CDR3 is TGTGCCAGCAGCCAATTAGCAGGAACAAACAATGAGCAGTTCTTC. Amino acids: CASSQLAGTNNEQFF.